The clone carrying this T cell receptor (beta chain) was observed a few times. Its target is unknown. The data originate from a study of identical twins. Study findings and constraints: Researchers reported weaker excess twin sharing in beta out-of-frame sequences. Excess low generation probability was seen in twin-shared out-of-frame alpha sequences.

TCRdb re-called the 5' RACE reads through MiXCR, storing one row per CDR3 protein. The table has around 1.7 million distinct CDR3 sequences, about 31% seen once. Germline CDR1 and CDR2: SGHRS and YFSETQ. CDR3 size: 15 residues. Trimming at V came to 4 bases and at J to 0 bases, leaving 7 bases not matched to a gene. The receptor's source is a newborn girl in good health. Material: cord blood. The chain couples TRBV5-1 to TRBJ2-7, with 7 bases fitting TRBD2. The CDR3 loop reads CASSPDPSGSYEQYF. The DNA of the CDR3 is TGCGCCAGCAGCCCCGATCCTAGCGGCTCCTACGAGCAGTACTTC. Full variable domain (outside the CDR3, taken from reference TRBV5-1 and TRBJ2-7): KAGVTQTPRYLIKTRGQQVTLSCSPISGHRSVSWYQQTPGQGLQFLFEYFSETQRNKGNFPGRFSGRQFSNSRSEMNVSTLELGDSALYLCASSPDPSGSYEQYFGPGTRLTVT.